The 16 T cell receptor beta chains below were found in one sample sequenced in a study of vaccination and CD4 T cells after COVID-19. For these TCRs, the target antigens are not known. An Oncomine TCR Beta short-read assay was used to sequence the DNA from cultured CD4+ T cells. TCRdb reprocessed the PCR reads with MiXCR, giving one entry per CDR3 protein. This repertoire shows around 19,000 distinct CDR3 sequences, 35% to 45% found once; its top ten account for 18%. Treatment reported: roughly nine-day PBMC culture with coronavirus spike peptide pools or control peptides (ViraFEST assay). Sequencing used CD4+ T cells from blood, cultured in vitro, obtained before SARS-CoV-2 vaccination. These receptors all come from a human donor who received a COVID-19 vaccine.

This chain connects TRBV20-1 to TRBJ2-1; 9 bases align to TRBD1. This CDR3 is built from 19 residues. The V and J ends lost 2 bases and 1 base, in that order; junction bases with no gene match: 15. Germline V gene sequence: CDR1 DFQATT, CDR2 SNEGSKA (reference sequence). The CDR3 coding sequence is TGCAGTGCTAGATTGAGCCGGGACAGGGTTCTGAGGTCCTACAATGAGCAGTTCTTC. As protein: CSARLSRDRVLRSYNEQFF.

J is TRBJ1-2 and V is TRBV9; D is possibly TRBD1 (5 bases). Germline assignment: CDR1 SGDLS and CDR2 YYNGEE. The V end was cut by 0 bases, the J end by 1 base, with 19 bases between. This CDR3 spans 18 amino acids. The CDR3: CASSVATRGGTVNYGYTF. DNA for the CDR3: TGTGCCAGCAGCGTAGCTACGAGGGGTGGGACGGTTAACTATGGCTACACCTTC.

The chain couples TRBV7-8 to TRBJ2-3; possible D gene TRBD2, 7 bases. V was trimmed by 11 bases and J by 2 bases, leaving 17 bases between them. Per germline, CDR1 SGHVS and CDR2 FQNEAQ. The CDR3 is 14 amino acids. CDR3 bases: TGTGCCGGGACGGCGGGGGCTTCCACAGATACGCAGTATTTT. It is translated as CAGTAGASTDTQYF.

There are a few counts of this clonotype. The chain is built from TRBV20-1 and TRBJ2-1; TRBD2 aligns across 9 bases. Germline V gene lookup returns CDR1 DFQATT and CDR2 SNEGSKA (reference sequence). Unmatched junction bases numbered 3, after V lost 3 bases and J lost 9 bases. This CDR3 is 12 amino acids long. In DNA, the CDR3 is TGCAGTGCTAGTGGGACTAGCCGTGAGCAGTTCTTC. Its protein is CSASGTSREQFF.

This chain uses TRBV6-4 with TRBJ1-2, with D perhaps TRBD1 (6 bases). Trimming cost V 2 bases and J 7 bases, with 8 bases left between them. CDR1 and CDR2 (germline): MRHNA, SNTAGT. The CDR3 runs to 12 residues. The DNA for the CDR3 is TGTGCCAGCAGTGACAGGGGGACTGGCTACACCTTC. It is translated as CASSDRGTGYTF.

This clonotype has more than one count but fewer than ten. This chain connects TRBV6-5 to TRBJ1-3, with a weak D call TRBD1 (6 bases). From germline, CDR1 is MNHEY and CDR2 SVGAGI. V was pared by 2 bases and J by 4 bases, with 9 bases between. The CDR3 runs 14 residues. In DNA, the CDR3 is TGTGCCAGCAGTTACGAGGGGGGCGGAAACACCATATATTTT. The encoded protein is CASSYEGGGNTIYF.

This clonotype was counted only a few times. J is TRBJ1-6 and V is TRBV21-1; TRBD1 is the table's D call, not checked against the DNA. TRBV21-1 is a pseudogene locus. The CDR3 runs to 15 residues. DNA for the CDR3: TGTGCCAGCAGCAAACCCACAGGATATAATTCACCCCTCCACTTT. This codes for CASSKPTGYNSPLHF.

This chain connects TRBV2 to TRBJ1-5, with D unresolved. The CDR3 loop spans 13 amino acids. CDR1 SNHLY and CDR2 FYNNEI come from the germline V gene. Trimming stripped 5 bases from V and 9 bases from J, with 14 bases between. Here the CDR3 DNA reads TGTGCCAGCAGTCAATACGGGAATGCGCCCCAGCATTTT. Translated: CASSQYGNAPQHF.

This clonotype is medium-sized (0.01 to 0.1%) within its sample. This CDR3 is CSARAPPQGAGGYTF. The CDR3 DNA reads TGCAGTGCTAGAGCCCCACCACAGGGGGCGGGTGGCTACACCTTC. The rearrangement joins TRBV20-1 to TRBJ1-2; 9 positions match TRBD1. J lost 7 bases, V lost 1 base, and 10 bases had no gene match. The CDR3 has 15 amino acids. Per germline, CDR1 DFQATT and CDR2 SNEGSKA (reference sequence).

The sample holds one count of this clonotype. The V call is TRBV9, the J call TRBJ1-5; 7 nucleotides match TRBD1. Germline loops: CDR1 SGDLS, CDR2 YYNGEE. J lost 4 bases, V lost 6 bases, and 31 bases had no gene match. This CDR3 is built from 22 residues. CDR3 amino acids: CASTAFAFVLILGQHPNQPQHF. The DNA for the CDR3 is TGTGCCAGCACCGCATTCGCCTTCGTTCTGATCCTGGGACAGCATCCAAATCAGCCCCAGCATTTT. Full variable domain (missing parts from reference TRBV9 and TRBJ1-5): DSGVTQTPKHLITATGQRVTLRCSPRSGDLSVYWYQQSLDQGLQFLIQYYNGEERAKGNILERFSAQQFPDLHSELNLSSLELGDSALYFCASTAFAFVLILGQHPNQPQHFGDGTRLSIL.

This clonotype was picked up a small number of times. The J gene is TRBJ2-4, the V gene TRBV20-1; a weak D match, TRBD1 (7 bases). Germline V lookup: CDR1 DFQATT, CDR2 SNEGSKA (reference sequence). This CDR3 has 15 amino acids. The V and J ends lost 1 base and 0 bases respectively, with 10 bases between them. The CDR3 reads CSARAGGLAKNIQYF. CDR3 nucleotides: TGCAGTGCTAGAGCAGGGGGGCTAGCCAAAAACATTCAGTACTTC.

The genes are TRBV7-9 and TRBJ1-2; the D is unclear. Deletions cut 5 bases from V and 4 bases from J, with 14 bases between. CDR1 and CDR2 from the germline V gene are SEHNR and FQNEAQ (reference sequence). The length of the CDR3 is 14 residues. The CDR3 DNA is TGTGCCAGCAGCAGCTACAAAATCACCTATGGCTACACCTTC. It codes for CASSSYKITYGYTF.

The V gene is TRBV5-1, the J gene TRBJ1-6, with 7 nucleotides matching TRBD1. The CDR3 is 16 amino acids. V lost 1 base and J lost 7; bases outside the gene matches: 8. Looked up from germline, CDR1 is SGHRS and CDR2 is YFSETQ. In nucleotides, the CDR3 is TGCGCCAGCAGCTTGACTGTTGGGACAGAAAATTCACCCCTCCACTTT. Translated: CASSLTVGTENSPLHF.

The chain employs TRBV5-4 and TRBJ2-1, with D unclear. Germline V lookup: CDR1 SGHNT, CDR2 YYREEE (reference sequence). This CDR3 is 14 amino acids long. Trimming shortened V by 0 bases and J by 3 bases, and 7 bases separated the two germline ends. This CDR3 is CASSLDPDYNEQFF. The CDR3, as DNA: TGTGCCAGCAGCTTGGATCCAGACTACAATGAGCAGTTCTTC.

The genes are TRBV5-6 and TRBJ2-3, with TRBD2 identical over 9 bases. Germline V CDR1 and CDR2: SGHDT, YYEEEE. Unmatched junction bases numbered 12, after V lost 7 bases and J lost 9 bases. CDR3 size: 14 residues. The DNA of the CDR3 is TGTGCCAGCGGCGCCTTTAGCGGGGGAGGGACGCAGTATTTT. Translating gives CASGAFSGGGTQYF.

V usage is TRBV7-2 and J usage is TRBJ2-5, with D perhaps matching TRBD1 (5 bases). The CDR3 runs to 14 residues. V was shortened by 0 bases and J by 5 bases, with 10 bases between the two germline ends. Germline V CDR1 and CDR2: SGHTA, FQGNSA. In DNA, the CDR3 is TGTGCCAGCAGCTTAGCGGTAGGGGCCGAGACCCAGTACTTC. This sequence encodes CASSLAVGAETQYF.